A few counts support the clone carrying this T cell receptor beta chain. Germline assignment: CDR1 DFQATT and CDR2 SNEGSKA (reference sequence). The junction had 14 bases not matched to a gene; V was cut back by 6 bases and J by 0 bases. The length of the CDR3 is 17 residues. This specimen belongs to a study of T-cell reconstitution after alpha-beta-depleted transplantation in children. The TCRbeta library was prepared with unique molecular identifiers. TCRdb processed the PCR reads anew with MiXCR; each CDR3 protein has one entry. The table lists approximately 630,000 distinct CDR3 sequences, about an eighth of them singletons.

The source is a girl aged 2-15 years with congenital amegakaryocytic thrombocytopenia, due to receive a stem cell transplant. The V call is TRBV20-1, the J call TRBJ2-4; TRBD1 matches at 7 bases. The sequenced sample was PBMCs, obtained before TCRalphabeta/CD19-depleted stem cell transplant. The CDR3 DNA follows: TGCAGTGCCGCCCCCACAGGGGCCGCGGGAGCCAAAAACATTCAGTACTTC. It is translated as CSAAPTGAAGAKNIQYF.